These T cell receptor beta chains were read from a single sample in a study of blood T cell repertoires in COVID-19. The assay was immunoSEQ multiplex PCR, and TCRdb's table has in-frame clones only and misses some. Among tens of thousands of clones, approximately 80% were seen once, and the ten largest hold more than 2%. The sequencing input was peripheral blood. The source is a woman aged 60-70 years with acute or convalescent COVID-19. The CDR3 runs from the conserved cysteine through the conserved F or W. D genes are given only for firm matches. Only part of the rows carry a size: once, few, many, or a class if the clone is expanded.

j_call v_call d_call clone_size cdr3_nt cdr3_aa
TRBJ2-7 TRBV3-1/TRBV3-2 TRBD1 - TGTGCCAGCAGCCAAGTACGGACAGGGGGCTTAAACGAGCAGTACTTC CASSQVRTGGLNEQYF
TRBJ1-2 TRBV5-1 - few TGCGCCAGCAGCTTGGCAGGGGTCGGTGGCTACACCTTC CASSLAGVGGYTF
TRBJ2-7 TRBV7-6 - - TGTGCCAGCAGCTTAGCAGGTGAAGGGGACTACGAGCAGTACTTC CASSLAGEGDYEQYF
TRBJ1-2 TRBV5-1 - - TGCGCCAGCAGCTTGGCCGGGGGTTCGGGCTATGGCTACACCTTC CASSLAGGSGYGYTF
TRBJ1-3 TRBV7-6 - - TGTGCCAGCAGAGGGGCAGGGGGAAACACCATATATTTT CASRGAGGNTIYF
TRBJ2-3 TRBV6-2/TRBV6-3 TRBD2 - TGTGCCAGCAGTGGTAACCTGGGACTAGCGGGGGGGCAAGATACGCAGTATTTT CASSGNLGLAGGQDTQYF
TRBJ2-7 TRBV19 TRBD2 medium-sized TGTGCCAGTAGTGTGGTGGGAGGGCCAGGCGAGCAGTACTTC CASSVVGGPGEQYF
TRBJ2-1 TRBV9 TRBD2 - TGTGCCAGCAGCGTAGCTGGCACTAGCGGGAGTGGGGACAATGAGCAGTTCTTC CASSVAGTSGSGDNEQFF
TRBJ2-7 TRBV7-3 TRBD1 few TGTGCCAGCAGCCCCGGGACAGGGTCCTACGAGCAGTACTTC CASSPGTGSYEQYF
TRBJ2-2 TRBV9 - - TGTGCCAGCAGCGTACAGGGCTACACCGGGGAGCTGTTTTTT CASSVQGYTGELFF
TRBJ1-2 TRBV2 - - TGTGCCAGCAGTGAAATAGCGGCCCGTAACTATGGCTACACCTTC CASSEIAARNYGYTF
TRBJ2-1 TRBV5-4 TRBD2 few TGTGCCAGCAGCTTGCCAGCGGGAGAACGAAATGAGCAGTTCTTC CASSLPAGERNEQFF
TRBJ1-5 TRBV3-1/TRBV3-2 TRBD1 - TGTGCCAGCAGCCAAGGGACAGGGACGGCTCAGCCCCAGCATTTT CASSQGTGTAQPQHF
TRBJ2-5 TRBV6-1 TRBD2 - TGTGCCAGCAGTGAGACTAGCGGGAGGATAGAGACCCAGTACTTC CASSETSGRIETQYF
TRBJ2-1 TRBV30 TRBD1 - TGTGCCTGGCAGGGGGTCCCATCCTACAATGAGCAGTTCTTC CAWQGVPSYNEQFF
TRBJ1-3 TRBV2 - - TGTGCCAGCAGACCGGGGGTCGGAAACACCATATATTTT CASRPGVGNTIYF
TRBJ2-2 TRBV9 TRBD2 - TGTGCCAGCAGCTCTCCCGGAACGGGAGGGGGCGGGGAGCTGTTTTTT CASSSPGTGGGGELFF
TRBJ1-6 TRBV5-1 - - TGCGCCAGCAGCTTGGGAAGAGGGGGTCGTTCACCCCTCCACTTT CASSLGRGGRSPLHF
TRBJ1-2 TRBV2 TRBD1 - TGTGCCAGCAGTGAAAGCCCAAGGACAGGGTTAGGCTACACCTTC CASSESPRTGLGYTF
TRBJ2-3 TRBV5-6 TRBD2 once TGTGCCAGCAGCTTGTTCACATCGACTAGCGGGAGCACAGATACGCAGTATTTT CASSLFTSTSGSTDTQYF
TRBJ1-1 TRBV6-5 TRBD1 - TGTGCCAGCAGTCCGGGACAGTTGAACACTGAAGCTTTCTTT CASSPGQLNTEAFF
TRBJ2-7 TRBV11-1 - - TGTGCCAGCAGCTTGAGGGACACCGAACTCTACGAGCAGTACTTC CASSLRDTELYEQYF
TRBJ1-6 TRBV5-1 TRBD1 - TGCGCCAGCAGCCCACAGACAGGGTGGGGTTCACCCCTCCACTTT CASSPQTGWGSPLHF
TRBJ2-5 TRBV5-1 TRBD2 - TGCGCCAGCAGCTTGGTGACTAGCGGGTCGCCCCAAGAGACCCAGTACTTC CASSLVTSGSPQETQYF
TRBJ2-2 TRBV7-9 TRBD2 - TGTGCCAGCAGCCAGCCCAGGGCGGGAGGCGGGGAGCTGTTTTTT CASSQPRAGGGELFF
TRBJ2-7 TRBV5-7 - few TGTGCCAGCAGCCGATATTCCAGGCCCAGGGAACGCTACGAGCAGTACTTC CASSRYSRPRERYEQYF
TRBJ2-1 TRBV10-3 TRBD1 - TGTGCCATCAGTGCTGAGACAGGGAACAATGAGCAGTTCTTC CAISAETGNNEQFF
TRBJ1-2 TRBV5-1 - - TGCGCCAGCAGCGCGGCTTTAGGAGGCTACACCTTC CASSAALGGYTF
TRBJ1-1 TRBV9 TRBD1 - TGTGCCAGCAGCGTAGAGGGACAGGGGAACACTGAAGCTTTCTTT CASSVEGQGNTEAFF
TRBJ1-5 TRBV18 TRBD1 - TGTGCCAGCTCACGCTCCGGACAGGGGGCAGTCAATCAGCCCCAGCATTTT CASSRSGQGAVNQPQHF
TRBJ2-2 TRBV5-6 TRBD1 - TGTGCCAGCAGCTCGTCCCTGGGACAGGCGAACACCGGGGAGCTGTTTTTT CASSSSLGQANTGELFF
TRBJ1-2 TRBV7-6 TRBD1 - TGTGCCAGCAGCTTAGGACTGCTTAGGGGGCGGATAGGAGGCTACACCTTC CASSLGLLRGRIGGYTF
TRBJ1-4 TRBV18 - few TGTGCCAGCTCACGCAGTGGGACAGAAAAACTGTTTTTT CASSRSGTEKLFF
TRBJ2-3 TRBV5-1 - few TGCGCCAGCAGCTTGGAGTCGGGGATTGCCACAGATACGCAGTATTTT CASSLESGIATDTQYF
TRBJ2-5 TRBV3-1/TRBV3-2 TRBD1 - TGTGCCAGCCATCCTTGGGACAGGGCCCAAGAGACCCAGTACTTC CASHPWDRAQETQYF
TRBJ2-3 TRBV13 - - TGTGCCAGCAGCTTTAGGGGGGGGACAGATACGCAGTATTTT CASSFRGGTDTQYF
TRBJ1-6 TRBV27 - - TGTGCCAGCAGTTTGCAGGGGAGCTCCTATAATTCACCCCTCCACTTT CASSLQGSSYNSPLHF
TRBJ1-1 TRBV7-2 - - TGTGCCAGCAGCCCCCGGGGGGCGGGGAACACTGAAGCTTTCTTT CASSPRGAGNTEAFF
TRBJ2-5 TRBV18 - - TGTGCCAGCTCACCTAGATATACAGGGTCTGGAGAGACCCAGTACTTC CASSPRYTGSGETQYF
TRBJ2-7 TRBV7-6 TRBD1 - TGTGCCAGCAGCTTAGTGCGGGGACAGGGGAATAGAAAACCCTACGAGCAGTACTTC CASSLVRGQGNRKPYEQYF
TRBJ2-3 TRBV28 TRBD2 once TGTGCCAGCAGTCCCAGACTAGCGGGGCTCACAGATGCGCAGTATTTT CASSPRLAGLTDAQYF
TRBJ1-1 TRBV5-5 - - TGTGCCAGCAGCTTGTCTGCGGGACTGAACACTGAAGCTTTCTTT CASSLSAGLNTEAFF
TRBJ1-2 TRBV24-1 TRBD1 - TGTGCCACCAGTGATCCGGGACAGGGGGCTTATGGCTACACCTTC CATSDPGQGAYGYTF
TRBJ2-7 TRBV24-1 TRBD1 few TGTGCCACCAGTGATTCCGGGGACAGATCCTACGAGCAGTACTTC CATSDSGDRSYEQYF
TRBJ1-4 TRBV5-1 TRBD1 - TGCGCCAGCAGCGATGGACAGGGAAAACCCGAAAGAGCAACTAATGAAAAACTGTTTTTT CASSDGQGKPERATNEKLFF
TRBJ1-3 TRBV9 TRBD1 - TGTGCCAGCAGCGTTACAGGGGACGCTGGAAACACCATATATTTT CASSVTGDAGNTIYF
TRBJ2-7 TRBV27 TRBD1 - TGTGCCAGCAGTCCCGGGACAGGCGCCTCCTACGAGCAGTACTTC CASSPGTGASYEQYF
TRBJ1-3 TRBV14 - - TGTGCCAGCTCCGCCGCGGAGAGTGGAAACACCATATATTTT CASSAAESGNTIYF